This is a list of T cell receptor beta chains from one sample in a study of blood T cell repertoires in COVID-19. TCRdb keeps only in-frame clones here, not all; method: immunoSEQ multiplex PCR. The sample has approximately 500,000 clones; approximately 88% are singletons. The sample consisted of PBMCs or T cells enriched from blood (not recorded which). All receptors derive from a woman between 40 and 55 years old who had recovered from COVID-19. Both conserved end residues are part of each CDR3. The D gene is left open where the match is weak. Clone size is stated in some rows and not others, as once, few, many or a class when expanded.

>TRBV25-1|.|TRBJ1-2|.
CASSEFRQTASNYGYTF
TGTGCCAGCAGTGAATTTCGCCAAACAGCCTCAAACTATGGCTACACCTTC
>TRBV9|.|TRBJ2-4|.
CASSPPGTSRDIQYF
TGTGCCAGCAGCCCCCCGGGTACCTCCCGGGACATTCAGTACTTC
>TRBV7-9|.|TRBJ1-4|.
CASSLRTGTEKLFF
TGTGCCAGCAGCTTAAGAACAGGGACTGAAAAACTGTTTTTT
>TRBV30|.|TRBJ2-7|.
CAWSVGAGPRTEQYF
TGTGCCTGGAGTGTTGGGGCAGGTCCTAGGACCGAGCAGTACTTC
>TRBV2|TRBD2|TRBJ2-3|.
CASRGLLGAGGTDTQYF
TGTGCCAGCAGGGGCCTACTGGGAGCGGGAGGCACAGATACGCAGTATTTT
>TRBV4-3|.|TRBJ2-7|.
CASSQDRGHEQYF
TGCGCCAGCAGCCAAGATAGGGGCCACGAGCAGTACTTC
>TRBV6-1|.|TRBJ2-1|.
CASSEFWRSGEQYYNEQFF
TGTGCCAGCAGTGAATTTTGGCGGTCAGGGGAACAATATTACAATGAGCAGTTCTTC
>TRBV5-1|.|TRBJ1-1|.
CASSSGESNTEAFF
TGCGCCAGCAGCTCAGGGGAATCTAACACTGAAGCTTTCTTT
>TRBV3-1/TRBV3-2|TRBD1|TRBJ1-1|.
CASTRGTAATEAFF
TGTGCCAGCACCAGGGGGACCGCGGCCACTGAAGCTTTCTTT
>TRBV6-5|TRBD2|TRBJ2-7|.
CASSRAGFSYEQYF
TGTGCCAGCAGTCGAGCGGGATTCTCCTACGAGCAGTACTTC
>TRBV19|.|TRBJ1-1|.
CASNKQKNTEAFF
TGTGCCAGTAACAAACAGAAAAACACTGAAGCTTTCTTT
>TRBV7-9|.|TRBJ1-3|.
CASSPRTAPSGNTIYF
TGTGCCAGCAGCCCTCGGACAGCACCCTCTGGAAACACCATATATTTT
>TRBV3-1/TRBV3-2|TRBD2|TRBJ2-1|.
CASSPRLAGGPGYNEQFF
TGTGCCAGCAGCCCCAGACTAGCGGGAGGGCCTGGGTACAATGAGCAGTTCTTC
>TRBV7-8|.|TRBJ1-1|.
CASSLRSYGEDTEAFF
TGTGCCAGCAGCTTAAGGAGCTACGGAGAAGACACTGAAGCTTTCTTT
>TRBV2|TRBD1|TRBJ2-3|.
CAGGKGQATDTQYF
TGTGCCGGCGGAAAGGGACAGGCCACAGATACGCAGTATTTT
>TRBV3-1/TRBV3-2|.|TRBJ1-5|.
CASSPYPGANQPQHF
TGTGCCAGCAGCCCCTACCCAGGGGCCAATCAGCCCCAGCATTTT
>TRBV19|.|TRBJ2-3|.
CASSPRAQYTDTQYF
TGTGCCAGTAGCCCGAGGGCGCAGTACACAGATACGCAGTATTTT
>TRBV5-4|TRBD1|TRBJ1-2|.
CASSRGTGYDYGYTF
TGTGCCAGCAGCCGCGGGACAGGGTATGACTATGGCTACACCTTC
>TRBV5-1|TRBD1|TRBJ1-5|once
CASSFWDSSNQPQHF
TGCGCCAGCAGCTTTTGGGACAGTAGTAATCAGCCCCAGCATTTT
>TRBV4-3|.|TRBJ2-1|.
CASSQDRSSYNEQFF
TGCGCCAGCAGCCAAGACCGGAGCTCCTACAATGAGCAGTTCTTC
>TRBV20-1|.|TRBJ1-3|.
CSASAQNSGNTIYF
TGCAGTGCTAGTGCCCAGAACTCTGGAAACACCATATATTTT
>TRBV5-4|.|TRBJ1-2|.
CASSLGGSGRTYGYTF
TGTGCCAGCAGCTTGGGAGGGTCAGGCAGGACTTATGGCTACACCTTC
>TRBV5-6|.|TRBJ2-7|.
CASSGLALPYEQYF
TGTGCCAGCAGCGGTCTAGCGCTCCCCTACGAGCAGTACTTC
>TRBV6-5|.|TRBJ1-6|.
CASSYSLYNNSPLHF
TGTGCCAGCAGTTACTCGCTATATAATAATTCACCCCTCCACTTT
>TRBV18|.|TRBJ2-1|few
CASSPSVENEQFF
TGTGCCAGCTCACCATCGGTCGAGAATGAGCAGTTCTTC
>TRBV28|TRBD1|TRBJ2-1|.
CASSSAGAGGNEQFF
TGTGCCAGCAGTTCGGCGGGTGCAGGGGGCAATGAGCAGTTCTTC
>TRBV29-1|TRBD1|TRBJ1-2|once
CSVDRGTSGYTF
TGCAGCGTTGACAGGGGGACGAGTGGCTACACCTTC
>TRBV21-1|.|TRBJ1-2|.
CASSKVSGVDYGYTF
TGTGCCAGCAGCAAAGTTTCAGGCGTGGACTATGGCTACACCTTC
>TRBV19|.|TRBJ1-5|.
CASNGGAVNQPQHF
TGTGCCAGTAATGGGGGGGCGGTAAATCAGCCCCAGCATTTT
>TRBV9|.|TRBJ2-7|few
CASSDGHYEQYF
TGTGCCAGCAGCGATGGACACTACGAGCAGTACTTC
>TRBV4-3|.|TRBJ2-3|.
CASRGQGTDTQYF
TGCGCCAGCAGGGGGCAGGGCACAGATACGCAGTATTTT
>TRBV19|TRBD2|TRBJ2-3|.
CASSVAGGGTDTQYF
TGTGCCAGTAGTGTCGCGGGAGGGGGCACAGATACGCAGTATTTT
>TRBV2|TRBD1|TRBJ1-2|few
CASNPRPGGAEGYTF
TGTGCCAGCAATCCCCGGCCAGGGGGCGCGGAAGGCTACACCTTC
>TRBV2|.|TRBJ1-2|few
CASSAAGDVKSYTF
TGTGCCAGCAGCGCGGCAGGGGACGTGAAGAGCTACACCTTC
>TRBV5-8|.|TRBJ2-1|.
CASSYQVRSSYNEQFF
TGTGCCAGCAGTTATCAGGTTAGAAGCTCCTACAATGAGCAGTTCTTC
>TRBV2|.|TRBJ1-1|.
CASSEARDTEAFF
TGTGCCAGCAGTGAAGCACGGGACACTGAAGCTTTCTTT